The source of this TCR beta chain is a study of blood T cell repertoires in COVID-19. Study summary: The samples span acute and convalescent COVID-19 from the United States, Italy and Spain. Sample material is recorded as cDNA or gDNA derived from T cells, B-cell-depleted T cells, or PBMCs.

Only in-frame clones appear in the TCRdb table, and some are missing; sequencing was by immunoSEQ multiplex PCR. The sample includes about 83,000 clones, approximately 78% seen only once; the top ten take roughly 16%. Germline CDR1 is GTSNPN and CDR2 is SVGIG (reference sequence). The germline V and J ends were trimmed by 2 bases and 1 base, with 8 bases remaining between them. CDR3 size: 13 residues. The sequence came from an elderly woman with acute or convalescent COVID-19. The chain recombines TRBV30 with TRBJ1-1; D unclear. The sequencing sample was made of peripheral blood. The CDR3 reads CAWSINKNTEAFF. CDR3 nucleotide sequence: TGTGCCTGGAGTATTAACAAGAACACTGAAGCTTTCTTT.